The 20 T cell receptor beta chains below were found in one sample sequenced in a study of regulatory T cells in long-lasting Graves disease. The time point was: newly diagnosed GD, antithyroid drugs for less than 3 months. From PBMCs, RNA was extracted and then used to make the TCR library. Relying on iRepertoire HTBI primers and Arm-PCR of CDR3 regions, the team built TCR beta libraries. One entry per CDR3 protein results from TCRdb running MiXCR on the multiplex PCR reads. The sample has roughly 320,000 distinct CDR3 sequences, approximately 15% seen once. These same records also appear under a second study, on T cells in Graves' hyperthyroidism and ophthalmopathy.

The sample was peripheral blood mononuclear cells (PBMCs), taken at new diagnosis, from a patient treated with antithyroid drugs. These TCRs come from a man aged 40-55 years with Graves disease.

In this sample, this clonotype turned up many times. The chain joins TRBV3-1 to TRBJ1-5; no reliable D call. Germline CDR1 is LGHDT and CDR2 is YNNKEL (reference sequence). The length of the CDR3 is 16 residues. Trimming pared 4 bases from V and 6 bases from J, leaving 19 bases between. The CDR3 region is CASSPKRASGFQPQHF. In DNA form, the CDR3 reads TGTGCCAGCAGCCCAAAAAGGGCGTCGGGGTTTCAGCCCCAGCATTTT.

This clonotype was seen ten or more times. The rearrangement uses TRBV11-3 and TRBJ2-7, with 7 bases lining up with TRBD1. Germline V CDR1 and CDR2: SGHNT, YENEEA. Losses at the gene ends were 0 bases for V and 3 bases for J; bases not matched to a gene: 5. The CDR3 sequence is 15 residues long. The CDR3 reads CASSLEFGQDYEQYF. CDR3 bases: TGTGCCAGCAGCTTAGAGTTTGGACAGGACTACGAGCAGTACTTC.

At least ten counts were recorded for this clonotype. J is TRBJ2-1 and V is TRBV18; tentatively, D is TRBD2 (5 bases). Per the germline V gene, CDR1 is KGHSH and CDR2 is LQKENI. V lost 3 bases and J lost 9, with 12 bases in between. This CDR3 is 13 amino acids long. The CDR3, as DNA: TGTGCCAGCTCACCTAATGCCCGGGGTGAGCAGTTCTTC. Translating it yields CASSPNARGEQFF.

V gene TRBV6-6 combines with J gene TRBJ2-7; 9 nucleotides agree with TRBD2. The CDR3 runs to 16 residues. J was trimmed by 2 bases and V by 0 bases; bases with no gene match: 5. Germline V gene sequence: CDR1 MNHNY, CDR2 SVGAGI (reference sequence). CDR3 DNA: TGTGCCAGCAGTTACTCGGTCTCTAGCGGGACCTACGAGCAGTACTTC. Amino acids: CASSYSVSSGTYEQYF.

This clonotype was counted ten times or more. This chain connects TRBV20-1 to TRBJ2-2; D unresolved. Trimming cost V 2 bases and J 3 bases, with 10 bases left between them. The CDR3 runs to 14 residues. Germline-derived CDR1 and CDR2 are DFQATT and SNEGSKA (reference sequence). CDR3 sequence reads: CSARKNLHTGELFF. Written as DNA, the CDR3 is TGCAGTGCTAGAAAGAACTTGCACACCGGGGAGCTGTTTTTT.

This clonotype occurred once. A much larger clone lies one base from this, so it may be a read error. The chain recombines TRBV7-9 with TRBJ2-5; 14 bases are a match to TRBD2. The CDR3 consists of 17 residues. Per germline, CDR1 SEHNR and CDR2 FQNEAQ (reference sequence). J gave up 11 bases and V 5 bases, and 16 bases lay outside the gene matches. The CDR3 DNA reads TGTGCCAGCAGCGGAGGGACTAGCGGGGGTGGATACAATGAGCAGTACTTC. It specifies CASSGGTSGGGYNEQYF.

In regard to this clonotype: Since a far larger clone is one base different, this is likely a read error. CDR3 in DNA: TGTGCCAGCAGTTACACAGATACGCAGCATTTT. This encodes CASSYTDTQHF. This chain links TRBV7-9 with TRBJ2-3; no reliable D call. Judging by the DNA end, TRBJ1-5 fits better; the J call may be wrong. The CDR3 loop spans 11 amino acids. The germline gives CDR1 SEHNR, CDR2 FQNEAQ (reference sequence).

With respect to this clonotype: A read error is possible here, since a much larger clone lies one base away. The gene calls are TRBV12-3 or TRBV12-4 and TRBJ2-3; D is unresolved. V gave up 4 bases and J gave up 4 bases, with 12 bases separating them. The CDR3 runs to 14 residues. DNA of the CDR3: TGTGCCAGCAGTTCCACGGGCGCCCCAGATACGCAGTATTTT. This translates into CASSSTGAPDTQYF.

V is TRBV20-1 and J is TRBJ2-3, with 9 bases that match TRBD2. The J call may not be correct, given that the DNA end is closer to TRBJ2-1. Looked up from germline, CDR1 is DFQATT and CDR2 is SNEGSKA (reference sequence). This CDR3 is built from 15 residues. CDR3 DNA: TGCAGTGCTAAACCTCATCTAGCGGGGAACAATGAGCAGTTCTTC. The encoded protein is CSAKPHLAGNNEQFF.

In this sample, this clonotype turned up many times. This chain links TRBV15 with TRBJ1-1; D is undetermined. Trimming pared 1 base from V and 6 bases from J, leaving 12 bases between. From germline, CDR1 is LNHNV and CDR2 YYDKDF (reference sequence). CDR3 size: 14 residues. CDR3 nucleotides: TGTGCCACCAGCAGAGGAGGGCAATTTTCTGAAGCTTTCTTT. It encodes CATSRGGQFSEAFF.

This clonotype occurred many times. The J gene is TRBJ2-7, the V gene TRBV5-1; the D gene is possibly TRBD1 (6 bases). The CDR3 length is 14 residues. Trimming pared 4 bases from V and 6 bases from J, leaving 17 bases between. Germline assignment: CDR1 SGHRS and CDR2 YFSETQ. The CDR3 is CASSHGLGAGEQYF. The CDR3, as DNA: TGCGCCAGCAGCCACGGACTGGGGGCCGGCGAGCAGTACTTC.

V gene TRBV7-9 combines with J gene TRBJ2-5, with TRBD2 matching 14 bases. The CDR3 has 14 amino acids. Trimming cost V 5 bases and J 8 bases; bases outside gene matches: 4. Germline V gene sequence: CDR1 SEHNR, CDR2 FQNEAQ (reference sequence). CDR3 bases: TGTGCCAGCAGCCCCGGACTAGCGGGGGGTACCCAGTACTTC. Its translation is CASSPGLAGGTQYF.

The sample holds many counts of this clonotype. The chain carries TRBV7-2 and TRBJ2-1; 7 bases are a match to TRBD2. Per germline, CDR1 SGHTA and CDR2 FQGNSA. With 1 base clipped from V and 4 bases from J, the junction kept 4 bases outside the gene matches. CDR3 size: 15 residues. In DNA form, the CDR3 reads TGTGCCAGCAGCTTAGAATTAGCGGGTTACAATGAGCAGTTCTTC. The encoded protein is CASSLELAGYNEQFF.

This clonotype was picked up a small number of times. J is TRBJ1-2 and V is TRBV20-1, with D unclear. The CDR3 has 12 amino acids. Germline loops: CDR1 DFQATT, CDR2 SNEGSKA (reference sequence). V lost 4 bases and J 3 bases, leaving 9 bases between the germline ends. This chain's CDR3 is CSATGIYYGYTF. The CDR3 DNA follows: TGCAGTGCTACGGGGATTTACTATGGCTACACCTTC.

A remark on this clonotype: Given the absence of the conserved phenylalanine or tryptophan at the CDR3 end, a read error is likely. V gene TRBV7-9 combines with J gene TRBJ2-1; D not certain. The V and J ends lost 4 bases and 5 bases respectively, with 6 bases between them. Germline values: CDR1 SEHNR, CDR2 FQNEAQ (reference sequence). The CDR3 spans 12 residues. CDR3 nucleotides: TGTGCCAGCAGCTCTAGAAACAATGAGCAGTTCCTC. Its translation: CASSSRNNEQFL.

The table lists this clonotype with many counts. The chain combines TRBV7-2 with TRBJ1-1; 8 bases map to TRBD1. Germline-derived CDR1 and CDR2 are SGHTA and FQGNSA. CDR3 length: 15 amino acids. The V and J ends lost 5 bases and 0 bases, in that order; junction bases with no gene match: 5. The CDR3 loop is CASSRQGTMNTEAFF. In nucleotides, the CDR3 is TGTGCCAGCAGCCGACAGGGGACCATGAACACTGAAGCTTTCTTT.

The J gene is TRBJ2-5, the V gene TRBV5-4, with unresolved D. CDR3 length: 13 amino acids. Trimming removed 0 bases at V and 5 bases at J, with 8 bases between. From germline, CDR1 is SGHNT and CDR2 YYREEE (reference sequence). The DNA of the CDR3 is TGTGCCAGCAGCTTGGTGGGGTTGGAGACCCAGTACTTC. Protein product: CASSLVGLETQYF.

The table lists this clonotype with many counts. V usage is TRBV6-5 and J usage is TRBJ1-5, with no clear D. CDR1 is MNHEY, CDR2 SVGAGI, per germline. The CDR3 runs to 13 residues. With 1 base removed from V and 7 bases from J, the gap between germline ends came to 8 bases. The CDR3 DNA follows: TGTGCCAGCAGTTACTTTAGGTGGCAGCCCCAGCATTTT. It codes for CASSYFRWQPQHF.

This clonotype came up many times. CDR3: CASSLSWANVLTF. The CDR3 DNA is TGTGCCAGCAGTTTAAGTTGGGCCAACGTCCTGACTTTC. The gene calls are TRBV28 and TRBJ2-6, with D hard to call. Germline V gives CDR1 MDHEN, CDR2 SYDVKM. V lost 2 bases and J 5 bases, leaving 4 bases between the germline ends. The CDR3 sequence is 13 residues long. Using reference TRBV28 and TRBJ2-6 for the parts outside the CDR3, the full variable domain is DVKVTQSSRYLVKRTGEKVFLECVQDMDHENMFWYRQDPGLGLRLIYFSYDVKMKEKGDIPEGYSVSREKKERFSLILESASTNQTSMYLCASSLSWANVLTFGAGSRLTVL.

The rearrangement joins TRBV29-1 to TRBJ2-5; D not certain. V lost 4 bases to trimming and J lost 3 bases, with 9 bases between them. CDR1 is SQVTM, CDR2 ANQGSEA, per germline. The length of the CDR3 is 12 residues. CDR3 loop: CSVVTREETQYF. As DNA, the CDR3 is TGCAGCGTTGTTACGAGAGAAGAGACCCAGTACTTC.